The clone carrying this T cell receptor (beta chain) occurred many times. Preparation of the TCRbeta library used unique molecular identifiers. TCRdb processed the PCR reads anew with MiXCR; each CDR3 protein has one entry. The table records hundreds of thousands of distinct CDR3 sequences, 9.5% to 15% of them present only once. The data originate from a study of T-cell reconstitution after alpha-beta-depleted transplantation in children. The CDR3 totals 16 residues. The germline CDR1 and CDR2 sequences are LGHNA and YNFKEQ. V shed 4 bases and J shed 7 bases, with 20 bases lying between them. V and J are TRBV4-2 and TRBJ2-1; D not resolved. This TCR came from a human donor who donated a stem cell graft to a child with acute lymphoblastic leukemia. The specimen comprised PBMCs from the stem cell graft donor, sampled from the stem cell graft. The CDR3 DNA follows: TGTGCCAGCAGCCCCGCTTTTGGGGTCGAAGGGAATGAGCAGTTCTTC. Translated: CASSPAFGVEGNEQFF.